Listed below are T cell receptor beta chains from one sample, sequenced in a study of cytomegalovirus exposure and HLA in healthy donors. TCRdb's copy holds only in-frame clones and misses some; the assay was immunoSEQ multiplex PCR. The sample data list around 150,000 clones. Specimen: PBMCs. These receptors came from a man aged 40-49 years in good health and CMV-seronegative. Each CDR3 is given with its conserved first and last residue. The order of the fields is J gene, V gene, D gene, CDR3 protein. The D gene is left open where the match is weak.

>TRBJ1-2|TRBV28|TRBD1
CASSFGGQLNYGYTF
>TRBJ1-6|TRBV27|TRBD1
CASSPMTGLGSPLHF
>TRBJ1-3|TRBV10-3|TRBD1
CAISSGQGTRNTIYF
>TRBJ2-3|TRBV29-1|NA
CSVEEGARGTQYF
>TRBJ2-7|TRBV28|TRBD2
CASSPPGGGAVEQYF
>TRBJ2-7|TRBV11-2|NA
CASSFGSSYEQYF
>TRBJ2-1|TRBV7-9|NA
CASSYDSTNEQFF
>TRBJ1-5|TRBV6-7|TRBD1
CASSYSGTVQPQHF
>TRBJ2-3|TRBV29-1|NA
CSVYQLAGTQYF
>TRBJ2-7|TRBV10-1|TRBD1
CASSGQGRSYEQYF
>TRBJ1-5|TRBV7-9|NA
CASSRGLSQPQHF
>TRBJ2-3|TRBV18|TRBD2
CASLTSGGKADTQYF
>TRBJ1-2|TRBV5-4|NA
CASSLAFRGNYGYTF
>TRBJ2-1|TRBV5-5|TRBD1
CASSLGTGVYNEQFF
>TRBJ2-1|TRBV6-5|NA
CASSSPGGGQGNEQFF
>TRBJ1-1|TRBV11-3|NA
CASSSGQRTEAFF
>TRBJ2-3|TRBV7-2|NA
CASSTSGFDTQYF
>TRBJ2-7|TRBV27|NA
CASSSLVESGVPYEQYF
>TRBJ2-3|TRBV6-5|TRBD1
CASSPRDRNTDMQYF
>TRBJ2-2|TRBV2|TRBD2
CASEGTSGDTGELFF